This T cell receptor (beta chain) was found in a study of T cell repertoires in cytomegalovirus infection. TCRdb re-analysed the reads in MiXCR, keeping a single row per CDR3 protein. Counted here are 600,000 to 700,000 distinct CDR3 sequences, around a third occurring once; the ten biggest clones make up roughly 18%. Worth noting for this clonotype: Antigen unknown.

V gave up 1 base and J gave up 2 bases; unmatched junction bases: 6. The CDR3 has 16 amino acids. The germline CDR1 and CDR2 sequences are SGHNT and YYREEE (reference sequence). The TCR sequence derives from a human donor in good health (CMV status not recorded). Some clones in this sample may be carry-over from other donors' samples. The J gene is TRBJ2-3, the V gene TRBV5-4; 8 bases are a match to TRBD2. Sequenced here: cultured PBMCs, sampled from culture after CMV antigen stimulation. The CDR3 protein is CASSLSPTSDTDTQYF. In DNA form, the CDR3 reads TGTGCCAGCAGCTTGTCTCCGACTAGCGACACAGATACGCAGTATTTT.